The entry below gives a single T cell receptor (beta chain) sequence along with its context. This clonotype has just a few counts. Its antigen is unknown. Base-call qualities are not available, and no considerably larger clone is one nucleotide away. This record comes from a study of regulatory T cells in long-lasting Graves disease (dated by TCRdb to the early 2020s). Regarding the research as a whole: Persistent Graves' disease meant more than 5 years of antithyroid drug treatment with TSH receptor autoantibodies that stayed positive. The study took place in China and was registered as a clinical trial. A total of some 35 samples underwent TCR sequencing, from roughly 13 patients with persistent Graves' disease and approximately 20 patients with newly diagnosed Graves' disease. Persistent Graves' disease patients in the clinical cohort had taken antithyroid drugs for approximately 9.5 years on average. This study used TCR sequencing and RNA sequencing of peripheral blood to compare persistent Graves' disease patients against newly diagnosed Graves' disease patients.

The CDR3, cysteine through phenylalanine, is 18 amino acids long. The DNA shown is the 54-base CDR3, in frame from base 1. The V end gives up 5 bases and the J end 3 bases, leaving 11 bases in the junction not matched to a gene. Reading the germline V gene (reference sequence) gives CDR1 MNHEY and CDR2 SMNVEV. The method behind the library was multiplex PCR. Sequencing used an Illumina HiSeq 4000. To build TCR beta libraries, CDR3 regions were amplified by Arm-PCR using iRepertoire HTBI primers. Gel purification was performed on PCR products prior to sequencing. As for how the authors treated the data: A total of fewer than 80 TRBV and under 15 TRBJ segments were identified across samples and were used for gene usage analysis of CDR3 amino acid clonotypes. COPE and FqMerger were used to merge filtered high-quality paired reads into contigs. BLAST was used to align contigs to the IMGT TRBV, TRBD and TRBJ reference genes, and CDR3 was defined following IMGT. Any clonotype with a frequency above 0.1% was counted as a highly expanded clone. Shannon entropy served as the measure of repertoire diversity, while the Gini coefficient captured V-J evenness. Public clonotypes were defined as clonotypes shared by more than one individual. In-frame beta chains were kept once TCRdb had trimmed the public reads at Q25 with fastp and called clones with MiXCR. Each CDR3 protein gets just one entry, which takes the most common genes and DNA from the rows behind it. The V and J calls, along with clone size, are taken from TCRdb and not from the paper's own processing. This sample gives roughly 450,000 distinct CDR3 sequences in total; roughly 22% of them show up just once. The ten largest clones add up to about 12% of the sample.

The investigation overall reported the following: Only the TCR beta chain was sequenced and analyzed. Because the primary lesion, thyroid tissue, could not be accessed, the study looked at peripheral blood alone. Persistent Graves' disease patients showed lower TCR Shannon entropy and fewer highly expanded clones than newly diagnosed patients, suggesting clonal expansion. Preferential use of TRBV28, TRBJ1-2 and TRBJ2-5 was observed in persistent disease, whereas TRBV20-1 and TRBJ2-1 were favored in newly diagnosed disease. A larger number of public clonotypes was shared among persistent patients (under 3,000) than among newly diagnosed patients (around 870). As a limitation, the authors acknowledged that the small sample size may reduce accuracy.

This specimen's time point label, interpreted: persistent/refractory GD, antithyroid drugs over 5 years with positive TRAb. RNA was extracted from PBMCs in TRIzol for both TCR sequencing and RNA sequencing. The diagnosis of Graves' disease was made according to American Thyroid Association guidelines. The patients came from an endocrinology department in Xi'an, China. From each patient, approximately 10 milliliters of peripheral blood was collected into an EDTA anticoagulant tube. Ficoll Paque Plus density gradient separation was used to isolate PBMCs, and no further T cell sorting was performed. An Agilent 2100 Bioanalyzer and agarose gel were used to check RNA quality, and a NanoDrop 2000 was used to measure RNA concentration.

This sequence was found in a female donor with Graves disease. The source was peripheral blood mononuclear cells (PBMCs), collected when the disease was refractory, from a patient treated with antithyroid drugs. The chain couples TRBV27 to TRBJ2-2, with 11 junctional bases fitting TRBD1. The base sequence is TGTGCCAGCAGTCCGTACGGGACAGGGGGTCTGGACACCGGGGAGCTGTTTTTT. Translated, this is CASSPYGTGGLDTGELFF.